Listed here are 15 T cell receptor beta chains from one sample, sequenced in a study of shared clonotypes between healthy human individuals. Naive CD8 isolation took CD45RO-negative cells positively selected for CCR7 and excluded terminally differentiated effector memory CD45RA+ cells. Some clones are missing from TCRdb's copy, which holds only in-frame ones; the method was immunoSEQ multiplex PCR. The table records more than 2 million clones, about 94% of them present only once. The sample consisted of naive CD8+ T cells from PBMCs. The receptors were gathered from a man younger than 35 in good health. Some clones in this sample may be carry-over from other donors' samples.

The chain couples TRBV27 to TRBJ2-2; tentatively, D is TRBD1 (6 bases). V dropped 1 base and J dropped 4 bases, with 10 bases sitting between them. Germline V gene lookup returns CDR1 MNHEY and CDR2 SMNVEV (reference sequence). CDR3 length: 15 amino acids. The CDR3 sequence: CASSLFQGLTGELFF. In DNA, the CDR3 is TGTGCCAGCAGTTTATTCCAGGGGCTCACCGGGGAGCTGTTTTTT.

This clone was picked up one time. The CDR3 region is CASSPYLKDRPNSNQPQHF. The CDR3 region has the DNA TGTGCCAGCAGCCCCTACCTAAAAGACAGACCAAATAGCAATCAGCCCCAGCATTTT. The V gene is TRBV5-4, the J gene TRBJ1-5, with a tentative D call TRBD1 (5 bases). The CDR3 contains 19 residues. Trimming took 4 bases from V and 0 from J, leaving 23 bases between them. Germline CDR1 reads SGHNT; CDR2 reads YYREEE (reference sequence). Looking up the rest from reference TRBV5-4 and TRBJ1-5 gives the full variable domain: ETGVTQSPTHLIKTRGQQVTLRCSSQSGHNTVSWYQQALGQGPQFIFQYYREEENGRGNFPPRFSGLQFPNYSSELNVNALELDDSALYLCASSPYLKDRPNSNQPQHFGDGTRLSIL.

This chain joins TRBV5-1 and TRBJ1-2, with unresolved D. The CDR3 loop spans 15 amino acids. Germline CDR1 SGHRS, CDR2 YFSETQ. V lost 0 bases, J lost 8 bases, and 17 bases lay in between. The CDR3 DNA sequence: TGCGCCAGCAGCTTGGATATGGGCAGCTTGGTCGGCTACACCTTC. Translating it yields CASSLDMGSLVGYTF.

The chain carries TRBV5-6 and TRBJ2-7; possibly TRBD2 for D (6 bases). V was clipped by 3 bases and J by 4 bases, with 14 bases between them. The CDR3 covers 14 residues. Germline loops: CDR1 SGHDT, CDR2 YYEEEE. The DNA for the CDR3 is TGTGCCAGCAGCTCGGAGACTAGTTTTTACGAGCAGTACTTC. Amino acids: CASSSETSFYEQYF.

The rearrangement joins TRBV5-6 to TRBJ2-7; 14 bases line up with TRBD2. The CDR3 extends over 15 amino acids. V dropped 4 bases and J dropped 7; count of bases not matched to a gene: 7. The germline CDR1 and CDR2 sequences are SGHDT and YYEEEE. CDR3 amino acids: CASSMTSGRAWEQYF. The CDR3 coding sequence is TGTGCCAGCAGCATGACTAGCGGGAGGGCGTGGGAGCAGTACTTC.

V is TRBV9 and J is TRBJ2-3; 7 bases fit TRBD2. V was pared by 4 bases and J by 2 bases, with 7 bases of the junction left unmatched. Germline CDR1 is SGDLS and CDR2 is YYNGEE. CDR3 length: 15 residues. In DNA, the CDR3 is TGTGCCAGCAGCAGGACTAGGGCTCACACAGATACGCAGTATTTT. Translation: CASSRTRAHTDTQYF. Together with reference TRBV9 and TRBJ2-3, the CDR3 gives the full variable domain: DSGVTQTPKHLITATGQRVTLRCSPRSGDLSVYWYQQSLDQGLQFLIQYYNGEERAKGNILERFSAQQFPDLHSELNLSSLELGDSALYFCASSRTRAHTDTQYFGPGTRLTVL.

V usage is TRBV6-1 and J usage is TRBJ1-2; D possibly corresponds to TRBD1 (6 bases). The V gene's germline CDR1 is MNHNS and CDR2 SASEGT. V was trimmed by 1 base and J by 8 bases, leaving 17 bases between them. CDR3 size: 15 residues. CDR3 region: CASSEDRVLTGGYTF. In DNA form, the CDR3 reads TGTGCCAGCAGTGAAGACAGGGTTCTAACAGGAGGCTACACCTTC.

The chain combines TRBV28 with TRBJ2-1, with D perhaps matching TRBD2 (5 bases). The CDR3 has 14 amino acids. Between the trimmed V and J ends, which lost 1 base and 5 bases, there was a span of 9 bases. CDR1 MDHEN and CDR2 SYDVKM come from the germline V gene. The CDR3, as DNA: TGTGCCAGCAGTTTATCGTCACTAGACAATGAGCAGTTCTTC. Its translation: CASSLSSLDNEQFF.

This clone was picked up a small number of times. This chain links TRBV29-1 with TRBJ1-1; D is unresolved. Trimming shortened V by 3 bases and J by 8 bases, and 4 bases separated the two germline ends. The CDR3 totals 9 residues. The germline gives CDR1 SQVTM, CDR2 ANQGSEA. The CDR3 DNA sequence: TGCAGCGTTGACTCCGAAGCTTTCTTT. This encodes CSVDSEAFF.

CDR3 residues: CASSADPRTHDLGTQYF. DNA of the CDR3: TGTGCCAGCAGCGCCGACCCACGGACCCACGATTTGGGGACCCAGTACTTC. This chain connects TRBV7-2 to TRBJ2-5; D gene ambiguous. The ends were cut back, 5 bases at V and 7 bases at J, with 26 bases in the middle. In germline, CDR1 is SGHTA, CDR2 FQGNSA. The CDR3 is 17 amino acids.

V gene TRBV4-1 combines with J gene TRBJ2-1; D is undetermined. Germline loops: CDR1 MGHRA, CDR2 YSYEKL. The CDR3 contains 13 residues. Trimming cost V 2 bases and J 7 bases, with 9 bases left between them. CDR3 nucleotide sequence: TGCGCCAGCAGCCAACGAGTACTTAATGAGCAGTTCTTC. Translating it yields CASSQRVLNEQFF.

About this clone itself: Other DNA sequences in this specimen translate into the identical CDR3. V gene TRBV27 combines with J gene TRBJ2-7; D gene uncertain. V was cut by 5 bases and J by 1 base, with 9 bases left in between. The CDR3 extends over 13 amino acids. Germline V gene lookup returns CDR1 MNHEY and CDR2 SMNVEV (reference sequence). The CDR3 protein is CASSPFPSYEQYF. The CDR3 region has the DNA TGTGCCAGCAGTCCCTTCCCTTCCTACGAGCAGTACTTC.

The V and J genes are TRBV15 and TRBJ2-7; a possible D gene is TRBD2 (5 bases). Germline-derived CDR1 and CDR2 are LNHNV and YYDKDF (reference sequence). V lost 0 bases, J lost 0 bases, and 9 bases lay in between. This CDR3 spans 15 amino acids. CDR3 residues: CATSRDVGASYEQYF. The CDR3, as DNA: TGTGCCACCAGCAGAGACGTGGGAGCCTCCTACGAGCAGTACTTC.

The V gene is TRBV28, the J gene TRBJ1-1; D unresolved. CDR3 length equals 14 residues. Trimming pared 5 bases from V and 5 bases from J, leaving 15 bases between. Germline CDR1 MDHEN, CDR2 SYDVKM. The CDR3 loop is CASSPSRTSTEAFF. CDR3 DNA sequence: TGTGCCAGCAGTCCCTCACGAACCTCGACTGAAGCTTTCTTT.

This rearrangement joins TRBV2 to TRBJ2-7; D might be TRBD1 (6 bases). Germline CDR1 and CDR2: SNHLY and FYNNEI. Trimming stripped 2 bases from V and 5 bases from J, with 16 bases between. This CDR3 contains 15 residues. In DNA, the CDR3 is TGTGCCAGCAGTGAACTAGCAGGGGATGGGGACGAGCAGTACTTC. It translates to CASSELAGDGDEQYF.